A single sample gave rise to the 30 T cell receptor beta chains below, sequenced in a study of T-cell memory formation after mild COVID-19. TCRdb itself ran the 5' RACE reads through MiXCR, one entry per CDR3 protein. The data show hundreds of thousands of distinct CDR3 sequences, approximately 18% seen once. Sequenced input: PBMCs or a T cell subset sorted from them (not recorded which). These TCRs come from a man younger than 35 who had mild COVID-19 (a few samples of this study predate the infection). Cell type and time point are not known.

Only a few counts were recorded for this clonotype. The chain employs TRBV19 and TRBJ1-5; the D gene is possibly TRBD1 (5 bases). The CDR3 runs 16 residues. The ends were cut back, 1 base at V and 0 bases at J, with 10 bases in the middle. Germline V lookup: CDR1 LNHDA, CDR2 SQIVND (reference sequence). The CDR3: CASSIGAGPSNQPQHF. The CDR3 nucleotides read TGTGCCAGTAGTATAGGGGCAGGGCCTAGCAATCAGCCCCAGCATTTT.

The rearrangement joins TRBV11-2 to TRBJ1-1; no definite D call. The CDR3 totals 14 residues. Germline V gene data show CDR1 as SGHAT and CDR2 as FQNNGV. Trimming left V 6 bases short and J 4 bases short, with 15 bases between. The CDR3 DNA reads TGTGCCAGCAGTTGGGGAGATCGGATCACTGAAGCTTTCTTT. It specifies CASSWGDRITEAFF. The full variable domain, with the rest looked up from reference TRBV11-2 and TRBJ1-1, is EAGVAQSPRYKIIEKRQSVAFWCNPISGHATLYWYQQILGQGPKLLIQFQNNGVVDDSQLPKDRFSAERLKGVDSTLKIQPAKLEDSAVYLCASSWGDRITEAFFGQGTRLTVV.

This clonotype turned up a few times. The rearrangement joins TRBV21-1 to TRBJ2-3; the table calls TRBD1, which could not be checked here. TRBV21-1 is a pseudogene. The CDR3 has 13 amino acids. In nucleotides, the CDR3 is TGTGCCAGCAGGAGAGGGGGCGAAGATACGCAGTATTTT. Translation gives CASRRGGEDTQYF.

This clonotype was counted between two and nine times. V usage is TRBV6-5 and J usage is TRBJ2-7; 12 bases match TRBD1. This CDR3 contains 15 residues. V shed 4 bases, J shed 6 bases, and the junction held 7 bases outside the gene matches. Germline values: CDR1 MNHEY, CDR2 SVGAGI. CDR3 DNA: TGTGCCAGCAGTTCGTCCGGGACAGGGGGCCGCGAGCAGTACTTC. This translates into CASSSSGTGGREQYF.

The chain joins TRBV7-8 to TRBJ1-1; D is unresolved. The ends were cut back, 1 base at V and 3 bases at J, with 12 bases in the middle. This CDR3 contains 15 residues. CDR1 and CDR2 (germline): SGHVS, FQNEAQ. The CDR3 loop is CASSLEGVRYTEAFF. CDR3 DNA sequence: TGTGCCAGCAGCTTAGAAGGAGTTCGGTACACTGAAGCTTTCTTT.

This rearrangement joins TRBV12-3 or TRBV12-4 to TRBJ1-1, with a weak D call TRBD1 (5 bases). The CDR3 length is 15 residues. V lost 7 bases and J lost 0, with 15 bases in between. The CDR3, as DNA: TGTGCCAGCACCCCCACCGGGGACGTGAACACTGAAGCTTTCTTT. This translates into CASTPTGDVNTEAFF.

The genes are TRBV12-3 or TRBV12-4 and TRBJ1-1; tentatively, D is TRBD1 (5 bases). The CDR3 runs 16 residues. V lost 2 bases to trimming and J lost 7 bases, with 20 bases between them. CDR3 in amino acids: CASSLLTSARVNEAFF. CDR3 DNA: TGTGCCAGCAGTTTATTAACCTCGGCCAGGGTAAATGAAGCTTTCTTT.

The rearrangement joins TRBV4-2 to TRBJ2-5; weak D call: TRBD2 (6 bases). The CDR3 totals 16 residues. Germline values: CDR1 LGHNA, CDR2 YNFKEQ. Trimming shortened V by 1 base and J by 1 base, and 13 bases separated the two germline ends. The CDR3 protein is CASSQAPVAVQETQYF. In DNA form, the CDR3 reads TGTGCCAGCAGCCAAGCCCCAGTAGCGGTCCAAGAGACCCAGTACTTC.

This clonotype turned up a few times. The V and J genes are TRBV5-1 and TRBJ2-3; 7 positions agree with TRBD2. With 7 bases clipped from V and 6 bases from J, the junction kept 5 bases outside the gene matches. This CDR3 comprises 12 residues. Germline CDR1 reads SGHRS; CDR2 reads YFSETQ. The CDR3 coding sequence is TGCGCCAGCGGGAGGGAAGCCGATACGCAGTATTTT. It encodes CASGREADTQYF. Drawing the rest from reference TRBV5-1 and TRBJ2-3, the complete variable domain is KAGVTQTPRYLIKTRGQQVTLSCSPISGHRSVSWYQQTPGQGLQFLFEYFSETQRNKGNFPGRFSGRQFSNSRSEMNVSTLELGDSALYLCASGREADTQYFGPGTRLTVL.

This clonotype showed up just a few times. The gene calls are TRBV5-1 and TRBJ1-5, with 9 positions matching TRBD1. Germline values: CDR1 SGHRS, CDR2 YFSETQ. The CDR3 totals 17 residues. Trimming cost V 0 bases and J 4 bases; bases outside gene matches: 8. CDR3 residues: CASSLGGQGWENQPQHF. The CDR3 nucleotides are TGCGCCAGCAGCTTGGGCGGACAGGGGTGGGAGAATCAGCCCCAGCATTTT. Drawing the rest from reference TRBV5-1 and TRBJ1-5, the complete variable domain is KAGVTQTPRYLIKTRGQQVTLSCSPISGHRSVSWYQQTPGQGLQFLFEYFSETQRNKGNFPGRFSGRQFSNSRSEMNVSTLELGDSALYLCASSLGGQGWENQPQHFGDGTRLSIL.

J is TRBJ2-5 and V is TRBV7-2, with a possible D match to TRBD2 (6 bases). V lost 5 bases and J 4 bases, leaving 14 bases between the germline ends. The CDR3 loop spans 14 amino acids. CDR1 is SGHTA, CDR2 FQGNSA, per germline. As DNA, the CDR3 is TGTGCCAGCAGCCCACCCCCGGGACTAGAGACCCAGTACTTC. Translated, it gives CASSPPPGLETQYF.

This clonotype has just a few counts. The chain joins TRBV25-1 to TRBJ2-3, with a tentative D call TRBD1 (6 bases). The V gene's germline CDR1 is MGHDK and CDR2 SYGVNS. CDR3 length: 15 amino acids. The germline V and J ends were trimmed by 8 bases and 5 bases, with 20 bases remaining between them. The CDR3 here is CASSPGHSVGDTQYF. DNA of the CDR3: TGTGCCAGCTCCCCGGGACACTCGGTAGGAGATACGCAGTATTTT.

The rearrangement uses TRBV5-4 and TRBJ2-3; 12 positions match TRBD2. CDR1 is SGHNT, CDR2 YYREEE, per germline (reference sequence). V dropped 3 bases and J dropped 0; count of bases not matched to a gene: 5. There are 17 residues in the CDR3. CDR3: CASSSGLAGFSTDTQYF. CDR3 nucleotide sequence: TGTGCCAGCAGCTCCGGACTAGCGGGGTTTAGCACAGATACGCAGTATTTT.

This rearrangement joins TRBV10-3 to TRBJ2-4, with TRBD1 as a possible D gene (6 bases). V lost 5 bases and J lost 0, with 14 bases in between. The CDR3 loop spans 16 amino acids. Germline CDR1 ENHRY, CDR2 SYGVKD. The CDR3, as DNA: TGTGCCATCAGTAATACAGGGTCCCTAGCCAAAAACATTCAGTACTTC. The encoded protein is CAISNTGSLAKNIQYF.

A few counts support this clonotype. The chain combines TRBV18 with TRBJ1-2, with 8 positions matching TRBD1. The CDR3 has 15 residues. Germline V lookup: CDR1 KGHSH, CDR2 LQKENI. Germline trimming cut 3 bases from V and 8 bases from J; bases unmatched to any gene: 11. The CDR3 sequence: CASSPGQGWDEGYTF. The CDR3 bases are TGTGCCAGCTCACCTGGACAGGGATGGGACGAGGGCTACACCTTC.

This clonotype was detected only a few times. The chain uses TRBV5-6 and TRBJ2-3; D is undetermined. The V gene lost 1 base and the J gene lost 0 bases, with 6 bases spanning the gap. This CDR3 has 14 residues. Germline CDR1 SGHDT, CDR2 YYEEEE. The CDR3 protein is CASSLTLSTDTQYF. The CDR3 nucleotides read TGTGCCAGCAGCTTGACCCTGAGCACAGATACGCAGTATTTT.

This clonotype was seen ten or more times. This sequence joins TRBV4-3 and TRBJ1-4, with TRBD1 identical over 8 bases. Germline values: CDR1 LGHNA, CDR2 YSLEER. V gave up 4 bases and J gave up 4 bases; unmatched junction bases: 11. This CDR3 contains 17 residues. This CDR3 is CASSLDRTGTYNEKLFF. CDR3 sequence (DNA): TGCGCCAGCAGCCTAGACAGGACAGGGACTTATAATGAAAAACTGTTTTTT.

The chain recombines TRBV12-1 with TRBJ1-5. TRBV12-1 is noted as a pseudogene. The CDR3 has 9 residues. The CDR3 reads CASRPPQHF. In DNA, the CDR3 is TGTGCCAGCAGACCGCCCCAGCATTTT.

The J gene is TRBJ1-4, the V gene TRBV7-2; 10 positions match TRBD1. The J segment lost 5 bases and the V segment lost 3 bases, leaving 0 bases of the junction unmatched. The CDR3 is made up of 14 amino acids. Germline CDR1 reads SGHTA; CDR2 reads FQGNSA. CDR3 bases: TGTGCCAGCAGCTTGGACAGGGGGAATGAAAAACTGTTTTTT. It codes for CASSLDRGNEKLFF.

The rearrangement joins TRBV3-1 to TRBJ2-6, with D uncertain. Trimming removed 3 bases from V and 2 bases from J, with 20 bases in between. The germline gives CDR1 LGHDT, CDR2 YNNKEL (reference sequence). The CDR3 contains 19 residues. In DNA form, the CDR3 reads TGTGCCAGCAGCCAGGATCCCACGCATGCTGGCCCTGGGGCCAACGTCCTGACTTTC. This gives the protein CASSQDPTHAGPGANVLTF.

V usage is TRBV9 and J usage is TRBJ2-2; possibly TRBD1 for D (7 bases). Deletions cut 3 bases from V and 1 base from J, with 19 bases between. CDR1 and CDR2 from the germline V gene are SGDLS and YYNGEE. The CDR3 has 18 residues. Here the CDR3 DNA reads TGTGCCAGCAGCGGCCGCCGGTCAGGGGGGAGGAACACCGGGGAGCTGTTTTTT. This sequence encodes CASSGRRSGGRNTGELFF.

The sample holds a few counts of this clonotype. This chain connects TRBV10-1 to TRBJ2-2; D uncertain. Germline lookup yields CDR1 WNHNN and CDR2 SYGVQD (reference sequence). CDR3 length: 13 residues. Trimming cost V 3 bases and J 4 bases, with 6 bases left between them. CDR3 DNA: TGCGCCAGCAGTGAAGATTTCACCGGGGAGCTGTTTTTT. Residues: CASSEDFTGELFF.

V is TRBV9 and J is TRBJ1-1; 7 bases are shared with TRBD1. The germline CDR1 and CDR2 sequences are SGDLS and YYNGEE. V gave up 0 bases and J gave up 6 bases; unmatched junction bases: 8. CDR3 length: 15 amino acids. The CDR3 protein is CASSVEQGESPEAFF. The DNA of the CDR3 is TGTGCCAGCAGCGTAGAGCAGGGGGAGAGCCCTGAAGCTTTCTTT.

This rearrangement joins TRBV7-9 to TRBJ1-4; D not resolved. Germline assignment: CDR1 SEHNR and CDR2 FQNEAQ (reference sequence). Trimming removed 10 bases from V and 5 bases from J, with 11 bases in between. The CDR3 is 12 amino acids. Written as DNA, the CDR3 is TGTGCCACCTCCCGGGTGAATGAAAAACTGTTTTTT. Encoded protein: CATSRVNEKLFF.

This clonotype was detected a few times. The chain carries TRBV12-3 or TRBV12-4 and TRBJ1-1; tentative D call: TRBD1 (5 bases). The length of the CDR3 is 12 residues. V was clipped by 10 bases and J by 3 bases, with 12 bases between them. CDR3 sequence (DNA): TGTGCCACAGGGACTGAATACACTGAAGCTTTCTTT. This codes for CATGTEYTEAFF.

The table lists this clonotype with many counts. The chain has TRBV5-1 and TRBJ1-5; D is unresolved. Germline values: CDR1 SGHRS, CDR2 YFSETQ. The CDR3 consists of 13 residues. Deletions cut 0 bases from V and 6 bases from J, with 7 bases between. CDR3 bases: TGCGCCAGCAGCTTGGTACCTGGTCAGCCCCAGCATTTT. It codes for CASSLVPGQPQHF.

The chain employs TRBV19 and TRBJ1-2; maybe TRBD1 (6 bases). The CDR3 has 11 amino acids. Germline V gene data show CDR1 as LNHDA and CDR2 as SQIVND (reference sequence). CDR3 DNA sequence: TGTGCAACAGGGCCTACGTATGGCTACACCTTC. This translates into CATGPTYGYTF.

The chain has TRBV7-9 and TRBJ2-7, with 8 bases fitting TRBD2. The CDR3 extends over 20 amino acids. V trimming: 4 bases; J trimming: 2 bases; junction bases outside the gene matches: 22. Germline CDR1 reads SEHNR; CDR2 reads FQNEAQ (reference sequence). The CDR3 region is CASSSFRTTGTRGRTYEQYV. CDR3 sequence (DNA): TGTGCCAGCAGCTCCTTCAGAACAACCGGGACTAGAGGGAGAACCTACGAGCAGTACGTC.

V is TRBV7-2 and J is TRBJ2-1; no clear D gene. CDR1 is SGHTA and CDR2 is FQGNSA in the germline V gene. The CDR3 has 14 amino acids. The V and J ends lost 7 bases and 0 bases respectively, with 10 bases between them. This CDR3 is CASNPDSSYNEQFF. The CDR3 DNA is TGTGCCAGCAACCCTGACTCCTCCTACAATGAGCAGTTCTTC.

The genes are TRBV20-1 and TRBJ2-3; 8 bases fit TRBD1. After removal of 5 bases from V and 0 bases from J, the junction contained 7 bases not matched to a gene. CDR1 is DFQATT and CDR2 is SNEGSKA in the germline V gene (reference sequence). The CDR3 loop spans 15 amino acids. This CDR3 reads CSADYRDRSTDTQYF. In nucleotides, the CDR3 is TGCAGTGCTGATTACCGGGACAGGAGCACAGATACGCAGTATTTT.